What follows describes a single T cell receptor beta chain. The J segment lost 8 bases and the V segment lost 6 bases, leaving 6 bases of the junction unmatched. Germline V lookup: CDR1 MNHNS, CDR2 SASEGT. CDR3 size: 14 residues. This sample was taken from a study of technical replicates of blood from several donors. Some clones are missing from TCRdb's copy, which holds only in-frame ones; the method was immunoSEQ multiplex PCR. The table records some 77,000 clones, 65% to 90% of them present only once. The sequenced material came from PBMCs. The clonotype comes from a human donor in good health. Some clones in this sample may be carry-over from other donors' samples. This chain connects TRBV6-1 to TRBJ1-4, with 10 bases fitting TRBD1. The CDR3 coding sequence is TGTGCCAGCAGCCGACAGGGGGCGCGCGAAAAACTGTTTTTT. This codes for CASSRQGAREKLFF.